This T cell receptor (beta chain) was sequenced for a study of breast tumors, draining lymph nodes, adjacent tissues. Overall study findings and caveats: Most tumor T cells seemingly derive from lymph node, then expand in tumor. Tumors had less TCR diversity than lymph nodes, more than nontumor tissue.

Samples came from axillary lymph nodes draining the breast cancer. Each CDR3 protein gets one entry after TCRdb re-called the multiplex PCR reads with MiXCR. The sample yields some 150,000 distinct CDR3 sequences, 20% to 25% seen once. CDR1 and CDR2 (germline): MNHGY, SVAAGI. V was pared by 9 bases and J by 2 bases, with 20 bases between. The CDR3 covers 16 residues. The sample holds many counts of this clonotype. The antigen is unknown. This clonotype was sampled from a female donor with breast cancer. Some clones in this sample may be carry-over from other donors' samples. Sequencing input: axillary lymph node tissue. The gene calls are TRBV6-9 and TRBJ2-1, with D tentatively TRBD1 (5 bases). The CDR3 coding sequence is TGTGCCAGGAGACCAGTTGACCCAGGGACCTACAATGAGCAGTTCTTC. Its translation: CARRPVDPGTYNEQFF.